This T cell receptor beta chain was identified in a study of T cells in Graves' hyperthyroidism and ophthalmopathy. Study overall: At initial diagnosis, before any treatment had begun, peripheral blood was obtained.

The source material, RNA transcripts, was used to amplify TCR beta CDR3 regions. Initially, a first-round RT-PCR of the TCR CDR3 employed the HTBI primer set. TCRdb analysed the multiplex PCR reads with MiXCR anew, one entry per CDR3 protein. The sample carries 450,000 to 600,000 distinct CDR3 sequences, approximately 14% recorded once. Germline values: CDR1 SGDLS, CDR2 YYNGEE. The CDR3 contains 13 residues. V was clipped by 4 bases and J by 5 bases, with 12 bases between them. Comment on this clonotype: The target antigen is unknown.

Study-wide results and caveats: Clonotypes that were expanded in thyroid above 0.001 mostly appeared in blood too. Model output signaled ophthalmopathy a median around 5.9 months ahead of onset.

This clonotype was obtained from a woman aged 40 to 50 with Graves' hyperthyroidism. The material sequenced was blood. The V call is TRBV9, the J call TRBJ1-1, with D uncertain. The CDR3 DNA sequence: TGTGCCAGCAGCTCAAACGCCGGGACTGAAGCTTTCTTT. Translation gives CASSSNAGTEAFF.